The next 18 T cell receptor beta chains were all read from a single sample in a study of human T cells and chemical hapten exposure. Time point in this sample: patch test 1, 2 weeks after DPC sensitization. Treatment reported: therapeutic diphenylcyclopropenone sensitization with weekly scalp DPC. TCRdb re-analysed the RACE reads in MiXCR, keeping a single row per CDR3 protein. The table records around 120,000 distinct CDR3 sequences, roughly 15% of them present only once. Sample: whole blood, taken in connection with sensitization to the hapten diphenylcyclopropenone (DPC). The receptor set was obtained from a man aged 18 to 29 with alopecia areata. Some clones in this sample may be carry-over from other donors' samples.

This chain links TRBV10-3 with TRBJ1-1; D not certain. V lost 0 bases to trimming and J lost 10 bases, with 9 bases between them. This CDR3 is built from 12 residues. Germline assignment: CDR1 ENHRY and CDR2 SYGVKD. The CDR3 DNA follows: TGTGCCATCAGTGAGTCCGTGATAGGAGCTTTCTTT. It encodes CAISESVIGAFF.

Only a few counts were recorded for this clonotype. The rearrangement links TRBV3-1 to TRBJ2-1; TRBD2 matches 10 bases. The CDR3 has 18 amino acids. The germline CDR1 and CDR2 sequences are LGHDT and YNNKEL (reference sequence). V lost 3 bases and J lost 3; bases outside the gene matches: 11. CDR3 sequence reads: CASSHKRRASGGYNEQFF. CDR3 in DNA: TGTGCCAGCAGCCACAAGAGGAGGGCTAGCGGGGGCTACAATGAGCAGTTCTTC.

This clonotype was picked up a small number of times. V and J are TRBV2 and TRBJ2-1, with TRBD2 matching over 11 bases. With 4 bases clipped from V and 0 bases from J, the junction kept 2 bases outside the gene matches. This CDR3 spans 16 amino acids. The germline gives CDR1 SNHLY, CDR2 FYNNEI. CDR3 region: CASSGLAGLSYNEQFF. Here the CDR3 DNA reads TGTGCCAGCAGTGGACTAGCGGGGCTCTCCTACAATGAGCAGTTCTTC.

The rearrangement uses TRBV4-3 and TRBJ1-3; unclear D gene. V was shortened by 0 bases and J by 1 base, with 10 bases between the two germline ends. This CDR3 has 16 residues. Germline values: CDR1 LGHNA, CDR2 YSLEER. The CDR3 bases are TGCGCCAGCAGCCAAGATCGTTCGATTTCTGGAAACACCATATATTTT. It is translated as CASSQDRSISGNTIYF.

This clonotype was seen a few times. The genes are TRBV5-6 and TRBJ1-2; D gene uncertain. Trimming removed 0 bases at V and 8 bases at J, with 8 bases between. CDR1 and CDR2 from the germline V gene are SGHDT and YYEEEE. This CDR3 has 12 amino acids. The CDR3 bases are TGTGCCAGCAGCTTGGAGGGCAGGGGCTACACCTTC. Translated, it gives CASSLEGRGYTF.

This clonotype was detected ten times or more. The rearrangement uses TRBV29-1 and TRBJ1-2, with D possibly matching TRBD1 (6 bases). This CDR3 region has 13 residues. Per germline, CDR1 SQVTM and CDR2 ANQGSEA. V lost 4 bases, J lost 5 bases, and 14 bases lay in between. CDR3 in DNA: TGCAGCGTTGTAATAGGGGGAGCATATGGCTACACCTTC. Encoded protein: CSVVIGGAYGYTF.

This clonotype was observed a few times. The chain uses TRBV7-9 and TRBJ2-2, with D hard to call. CDR1 SEHNR and CDR2 FQNEAQ come from the germline V gene (reference sequence). The CDR3 runs 14 residues. V shed 5 bases and J shed 0 bases, with 7 bases lying between them. This CDR3 reads CASSDGANTGELFF. The CDR3 region has the DNA TGTGCCAGCAGCGACGGTGCGAACACCGGGGAGCTGTTTTTT. The entire variable domain, with the rest obtained from reference TRBV7-9 and TRBJ2-2, is as follows: DTGVSQNPRHKITKRGQNVTFRCDPISEHNRLYWYRQTLGQGPEFLTYFQNEAQLEKSRLLSDRFSAERPKGSFSTLEIQRTEQGDSAMYLCASSDGANTGELFFGEGSRLTVL.

V and J are TRBV24-1 and TRBJ1-5; 11 nucleotides agree with TRBD1. The CDR3 is 15 amino acids. V shed 4 bases and J 4 bases; nucleotides not matched to a gene: 2. The germline V gene has CDR1 KGHDR and CDR2 SFDVKD. CDR3 nucleotides: TGTGCCACCAGTGAACGGGACAGGGGGAATCAGCCCCAGCATTTT. It yields the protein CATSERDRGNQPQHF.

In the case of this clonotype: The junction does not match germline at one end; this may be a read error. The genes are TRBV28 and TRBJ1-1; D gene ambiguous. CDR3 size: 12 residues. Germline V gives CDR1 MDHEN, CDR2 SYDVKM. The DNA of the CDR3 is TGTACCAGCACCCCCCTAGGCCGTGAAGCTTTCTTT. Encoded protein: CTSTPLGREAFF.

This clonotype came up once. The rearrangement uses TRBV28 and TRBJ2-7; 7 nucleotides match TRBD1. This CDR3 has 15 amino acids. V lost 4 bases to trimming and J lost 3 bases; unmatched junction nucleotides: 9. Per germline, CDR1 MDHEN and CDR2 SYDVKM. The chain's CDR3 is CASSSRTGPFYEQYF. The CDR3 DNA is TGTGCCAGCAGTTCCCGGACAGGCCCATTCTACGAGCAGTACTTC.

The J gene is TRBJ2-7, the V gene TRBV18; TRBD2 matches at 7 bases. Germline trimming cut 5 bases from V and 2 bases from J; bases unmatched to any gene: 6. CDR3 length: 14 residues. Looked up from germline, CDR1 is KGHSH and CDR2 is LQKENI. The CDR3 protein is CASSEGLVPYEQYV. The CDR3 region has the DNA TGTGCCAGCTCAGAAGGACTAGTCCCCTACGAGCAGTACGTC.

This clonotype was counted at least ten times. The chain combines TRBV5-4 with TRBJ2-2; TRBD1 matches 8 bases. CDR1 SGHNT and CDR2 YYREEE come from the germline V gene (reference sequence). This CDR3 spans 13 amino acids. V trimming: 3 bases; J trimming: 5 bases; junction bases outside the gene matches: 0. The CDR3 loop is CASSWDRTGELFF. The CDR3 nucleotides are TGTGCCAGCAGCTGGGACAGGACCGGGGAGCTGTTTTTT.

This clonotype was picked up a small number of times. The chain has TRBV3-1 and TRBJ2-1, with TRBD1 matching over 11 bases. The V and J ends lost 2 bases and 8 bases, in that order; junction bases with no gene match: 5. The CDR3 runs to 15 residues. Germline loops: CDR1 LGHDT, CDR2 YNNKEL (reference sequence). The CDR3 here is CASSQRTGGFDEQFF. CDR3 nucleotide sequence: TGTGCCAGCAGCCAAAGGACAGGGGGCTTTGATGAGCAGTTCTTC.

This clonotype has just a few counts. This chain connects TRBV18 to TRBJ2-7; 9 bases line up with TRBD1. Germline V gives CDR1 KGHSH, CDR2 LQKENI. V dropped 3 bases and J dropped 7; count of bases not matched to a gene: 1. The CDR3 covers 12 residues. The CDR3 sequence: CASSPGTGEQYF. Here the CDR3 DNA reads TGTGCCAGCTCACCCGGGACAGGGGAGCAGTACTTC.

This clonotype was found many times. The genes are TRBV6-1 and TRBJ2-1; D ambiguous. Germline V CDR1 and CDR2: MNHNS, SASEGT. V gave up 4 bases and J gave up 2 bases, with 0 bases separating them. The CDR3 extends over 11 amino acids. CDR3 region: CASSAYNEQFF. CDR3 sequence (DNA): TGTGCCAGCAGTGCCTACAATGAGCAGTTCTTC.

The chain links TRBV5-1 to TRBJ1-6; TRBD1 might be the D (6 bases). With 0 bases removed from V and 5 bases from J, the gap between germline ends came to 9 bases. Germline values: CDR1 SGHRS, CDR2 YFSETQ. There are 15 residues in the CDR3. CDR3 amino acids: CASSLGQGNNSPLHF. DNA for the CDR3: TGCGCCAGCAGCTTGGGGCAGGGGAATAATTCACCCCTCCACTTT.

This CDR3 is CASSLQTYREETQYF. Here the CDR3 DNA reads TGTGCCAGCAGTTTGCAGACTTATCGGGAGGAGACCCAGTACTTC. This chain connects TRBV28 to TRBJ2-5; weak D call: TRBD2 (6 bases). Germline V gene lookup returns CDR1 MDHEN and CDR2 SYDVKM. The germline V and J ends were trimmed by 3 bases and 5 bases, with 16 bases remaining between them. The CDR3 sequence is 15 residues long.

This clonotype appeared many times. This sequence joins TRBV12-3 or TRBV12-4 and TRBJ2-2; D remains ambiguous. V lost 1 base and J 1 base, leaving 4 bases between the germline ends. The CDR3 has 14 residues. This CDR3 is CASSLGENTGELFF. DNA for the CDR3: TGTGCCAGCAGTTTAGGGGAGAACACCGGGGAGCTGTTTTTT.